The TCR beta chain under discussion was sequenced for a study of beta chain features in type 1 diabetes. Study-level results: People with Type 1 diabetes carried modestly yet significantly shorter TCRB CDR3s in all four CD4+ subsets.

This clone has more than one count but fewer than ten. Antigen specificity is unknown. Researchers reported sorting CD4+ naive, central memory, regulatory and stem cell-like memory cells via CD45RO/CCR7/CD25/CD127/CD95/CD27. Expressed TCRB transcripts were sequenced, since all the RNA that had been isolated was reverse transcribed. TCRdb's table, derived via immunoSEQ multiplex PCR, lists solely in-frame clones and lacks some. This table holds roughly 400,000 clones, over 8.5% found once. This receptor was obtained from a man aged 25 to 45 with type 1 diabetes. The sequenced sample was central memory CD4+ T cells from blood.

CDR3 DNA sequence: TGTGCCAGCAGCTTACCCTCGGTGGGACAGGGCCTTGAAGCTTTCTTT. It translates to CASSLPSVGQGLEAFF. The chain employs TRBV7-9 and TRBJ1-1; the match to TRBD1 covers 9 bases. The germline V gene has CDR1 SEHNR and CDR2 FQNEAQ (reference sequence). The trim removed 2 bases at V and 7 bases at J, leaving 11 bases unmatched. CDR3 length: 16 residues.